Each of the 15 T cell receptor beta chains below was sequenced from the same sample in a study of early T cells in non-severe SARS-CoV-2 infection. A single record per CDR3 protein comes from TCRdb applying MiXCR to the 5' RACE reads. This sample carries about 77,000 distinct CDR3 sequences, roughly 16% of them seen once, and the ten largest clones take 2.5% to 3%. The sequenced sample was whole blood. The receptors originated from an adult who was a healthcare worker with PCR-confirmed SARS-CoV-2 infection or an uninfected control (not recorded which).

Only a few counts were recorded for this clonotype. This sequence joins TRBV27 and TRBJ1-2; no clear D gene. With 1 base removed from V and 6 bases from J, the gap between germline ends came to 9 bases. This CDR3 is built from 13 residues. The germline gives CDR1 MNHEY, CDR2 SMNVEV (reference sequence). CDR3 sequence: CASSLYGPHGYTF. The CDR3 DNA follows: TGTGCCAGCAGTTTATACGGACCCCATGGCTACACCTTC.

The rearrangement links TRBV20-1 to TRBJ2-6, with 14 bases fitting TRBD2. V gave up 2 bases and J gave up 2 bases; unmatched junction bases: 5. Per the germline V gene, CDR1 is DFQATT and CDR2 is SNEGSKA (reference sequence). The CDR3 is 18 residues long. The CDR3 loop reads CSARPRLAGGPGANVLTF. CDR3 DNA sequence: TGCAGTGCTAGACCCCGACTAGCGGGGGGGCCTGGGGCCAACGTCCTGACTTTC.

Only a few counts were recorded for this clonotype. This sequence joins TRBV3-1 and TRBJ1-1; 9 bases match TRBD1. This CDR3 comprises 14 residues. CDR1 is LGHDT, CDR2 YNNKEL, per germline (reference sequence). The J segment lost 9 bases and the V segment lost 4 bases, leaving 9 bases of the junction unmatched. The CDR3 protein is CASSPPRQGGKAFF. CDR3 nucleotides: TGTGCCAGCAGCCCCCCAAGACAGGGGGGAAAAGCTTTCTTT.

This clonotype has only a few counts. The rearrangement links TRBV12-3 or TRBV12-4 to TRBJ2-7; D is uncertain. The CDR3 extends over 16 amino acids. Trimming took off 0 bases at V and 0 bases at J, with 12 bases between the two ends. The CDR3 here is CASSLAPVLASYEQYF. The DNA for the CDR3 is TGTGCCAGCAGTTTAGCCCCCGTGTTGGCCTCCTACGAGCAGTACTTC.

At least ten counts were recorded for this clonotype. V usage is TRBV28 and J usage is TRBJ2-1; 10 bases match TRBD2. The length of the CDR3 is 15 residues. Germline CDR1 reads MDHEN; CDR2 reads SYDVKM. The junction had 6 bases not matched to a gene; V was cut back by 6 bases and J by 4 bases. This chain's CDR3 is CASSPGLALYNEQFF. The CDR3 nucleotides are TGTGCCAGCAGCCCGGGACTAGCGCTGTACAATGAGCAGTTCTTC. Full variable domain (rest looked up from reference TRBV28 and TRBJ2-1): DVKVTQSSRYLVKRTGEKVFLECVQDMDHENMFWYRQDPGLGLRLIYFSYDVKMKEKGDIPEGYSVSREKKERFSLILESASTNQTSMYLCASSPGLALYNEQFFGPGTRLTVL.

This clonotype occurred many times. The genes are TRBV10-1 and TRBJ1-1; D may be TRBD1 (6 bases). Trimming removed 6 bases at V and 1 base at J, with 9 bases between. The CDR3 extends over 13 amino acids. Germline-derived CDR1 and CDR2 are WNHNN and SYGVQD (reference sequence). In nucleotides, the CDR3 is TGCGCCAGCAGCGACAGGCAGAACACTGAAGCTTTCTTT. This encodes CASSDRQNTEAFF.

This clonotype has just a few counts. The V call is TRBV20-1, the J call TRBJ2-1, with 7 nucleotides matching TRBD2. This CDR3 has 14 amino acids. J was trimmed by 1 base and V by 3 bases; bases with no gene match: 3. Per germline, CDR1 DFQATT and CDR2 SNEGSKA (reference sequence). The CDR3 sequence: CSASSGYSYNEQFF. CDR3 nucleotides: TGCAGTGCTAGTAGCGGGTATTCCTACAATGAGCAGTTCTTC.

This clonotype was seen only a few times. V gene TRBV12-3 or TRBV12-4 combines with J gene TRBJ1-5, with 8 bases matching TRBD1. The V and J ends lost 6 bases and 1 base, in that order; junction bases with no gene match: 5. This CDR3 has 15 residues. The CDR3 spells CASSQGALSNQPQHF. Here the CDR3 DNA reads TGTGCCAGCAGCCAGGGGGCGCTCAGCAATCAGCCCCAGCATTTT.

This clonotype was observed many times. V usage is TRBV28 and J usage is TRBJ2-7; 14 bases map to TRBD2. The germline V gene has CDR1 MDHEN and CDR2 SYDVKM. Germline trimming cut 8 bases from V and 4 bases from J; bases unmatched to any gene: 1. The CDR3 is 13 amino acids. The DNA of the CDR3 is TGTGCCAGCCGACTAGCGGGAGGGTACGAGCAGTACTTC. Protein product: CASRLAGGYEQYF.

The chain has TRBV7-3 and TRBJ1-1; the D gene is possibly TRBD1 (6 bases). V lost 5 bases and J lost 0, with 25 bases in between. The germline CDR1 and CDR2 sequences are SGHTA and FQGTGA. This CDR3 contains 19 residues. CDR3 DNA sequence: TGTGCCAGCAGCCCGACAGGAATGCGGGACACGAACATGAACACTGAAGCTTTCTTT. Translating gives CASSPTGMRDTNMNTEAFF.

The chain recombines TRBV29-1 with TRBJ2-7; D unclear. The CDR3 loop spans 15 amino acids. V dropped 4 bases and J dropped 0 bases, with 16 bases sitting between them. Germline values: CDR1 SQVTM, CDR2 ANQGSEA. The CDR3 loop is CSVVHGQRSSYEQYF. CDR3 bases: TGCAGCGTTGTCCACGGTCAGCGCAGCTCCTACGAGCAGTACTTC.

The V call is TRBV20-1, the J call TRBJ2-5, with 10 bases fitting TRBD1. V lost 5 bases to trimming and J lost 1 base; unmatched junction nucleotides: 16. This CDR3 spans 18 amino acids. Germline V CDR1 and CDR2: DFQATT, SNEGSKA (reference sequence). The CDR3 DNA is TGCAGTGCTCTAGTCAAGGACAGGGGGACGCGGGTCCAAGAGACCCAGTACTTC. Translating it yields CSALVKDRGTRVQETQYF.

A few counts support this clonotype. V and J are TRBV11-2 and TRBJ2-7, with 7 bases identical to TRBD1. Germline CDR1 SGHAT, CDR2 FQNNGV. Losses at the gene ends were 4 bases for V and 1 base for J; bases not matched to a gene: 10. This CDR3 has 16 amino acids. The DNA of the CDR3 is TGTGCCAGCAGCTGGGACGACCGGGACAGATCCTACGAGCAGTACTTC. Its translation: CASSWDDRDRSYEQYF.

In DNA form, the CDR3 reads TGTGCCAGTAGTATAAGACTTCCCTACAATGAGCAGTTCTTC. As protein: CASSIRLPYNEQFF. V gene TRBV19 combines with J gene TRBJ2-1; the D is unclear. The V gene's germline CDR1 is LNHDA and CDR2 SQIVND (reference sequence). V gave up 2 bases and J gave up 2 bases, with 7 bases separating them. The CDR3 is 14 amino acids.

V usage is TRBV9 and J usage is TRBJ2-3, with a possible D match to TRBD1 (6 bases). Germline lookup yields CDR1 SGDLS and CDR2 YYNGEE. The CDR3 runs 15 residues. Trimming pared 4 bases from V and 0 bases from J, leaving 12 bases between. CDR3 nucleotide sequence: TGTGCCAGCAGCCCCCGACAGGAAAGCACAGATACGCAGTATTTT. Its translation: CASSPRQESTDTQYF.